The source of this T cell receptor (beta chain) is a study of blood T cell repertoires in COVID-19. Study in general: Researchers got acute and convalescent COVID-19 samples from the United States, Italy and Spain. PBMCs, B-cell-depleted T cells, or T cells provided the cDNA or gDNA that made up the material.

CDR3 length: 16 residues. Germline loops: CDR1 LNHNV, CDR2 YYDKDF (reference sequence). Trimming left V 0 bases short and J 3 bases short, with 12 bases between. Authors' analysis steps: Nucleated cell counts were estimated from reference gene primer amplification. TCRdb's copy holds only in-frame clones and misses some; the assay was immunoSEQ multiplex PCR. That table is the source of V, J and clone size, and D and trimming were worked out from the DNA. The table records about 250,000 clones, 87% of them present only once. The rearrangement joins TRBV15 to TRBJ1-5, with D possibly being TRBD1 (5 bases). Sequencing was performed on peripheral blood. The clonotype was recovered from a man between 18 and 35 years old with active or convalescent COVID-19. The DNA for the CDR3 is TGTGCCACCAGCAGAGAACGCCAGGGTTACAATCAGCCCCAGCATTTT. It yields the protein CATSRERQGYNQPQHF.